The 26 T cell receptor beta chains below were found in one sample sequenced in a study of cytomegalovirus exposure and HLA in healthy donors. Amplification used 60 Vbeta primers and 13 Jbeta primers. Clones were read by immunoSEQ multiplex PCR, and TCRdb kept only the in-frame ones, dropping some. The sample carries about 120,000 clones, roughly 62% recorded once. The source material was PBMCs. The source of these receptors is a young man in good health and CMV-seropositive.

The chain employs TRBV6-5 and TRBJ2-5; TRBD1 matches at 8 bases. Germline values: CDR1 MNHEY, CDR2 SVGAGI. The CDR3 spans 15 residues. J lost 4 bases, V lost 6 bases, and 10 bases had no gene match. CDR3 DNA: TGTGCCAGCAGCGCCAGGGGGCCGGGCAGAGAGACCCAGTACTTC. Translation gives CASSARGPGRETQYF.

The chain couples TRBV7-2 to TRBJ2-7; possibly TRBD1 for D (6 bases). This CDR3 is 14 amino acids long. V lost 5 bases and J lost 0, with 11 bases in between. CDR1 SGHTA and CDR2 FQGNSA come from the germline V gene. CDR3: CASSQGQSSYEQYF. DNA for the CDR3: TGTGCCAGCAGCCAAGGACAGTCCTCCTACGAGCAGTACTTC. Supplemented by reference TRBV7-2 and TRBJ2-7, the full variable domain reads GAGVSQSPSNKVTEKGKDVELRCDPISGHTALYWYRQSLGQGLEFLIYFQGNSAPDKSGLPSDRFSAERTGGSVSTLTIQRTQQEDSAVYLCASSQGQSSYEQYFGPGTRLTVT.

This chain connects TRBV2 to TRBJ1-2, with D unresolved. The V gene lost 3 bases and the J gene lost 0 bases, with 5 bases spanning the gap. In germline, CDR1 is SNHLY, CDR2 FYNNEI. The CDR3 consists of 13 residues. DNA of the CDR3: TGTGCCAGCAGTGACGTAGCTAACTATGGCTACACCTTC. Protein: CASSDVANYGYTF. Using reference TRBV2 and TRBJ1-2 for the parts outside the CDR3, the full variable domain is EPEVTQTPSHQVTQMGQEVILRCVPISNHLYFYWYRQILGQKVEFLVSFYNNEISEKSEIFDDQFSVERPDGSNFTLKIRSTKLEDSAMYFCASSDVANYGYTFGSGTRLTVV.

V usage is TRBV5-1 and J usage is TRBJ2-7; 10 bases map to TRBD1. Germline V gives CDR1 SGHRS, CDR2 YFSETQ. With V trimmed by 7 bases and J by 3 bases, 7 bases remained unmatched. The CDR3 is 14 residues long. The CDR3 DNA reads TGCGCCAGCCGCCGGGACAGGGGAAACTACGAGCAGTACTTC. Translating gives CASRRDRGNYEQYF.

The chain combines TRBV6-1 with TRBJ2-4; 13 bases map to TRBD2. The junction had 10 bases not matched to a gene; V was cut back by 3 bases and J by 8 bases. Germline-derived CDR1 and CDR2 are MNHNS and SASEGT. The CDR3 is made up of 17 amino acids. The CDR3 loop reads CASSDGRTSGSWDIQYF. Written as DNA, the CDR3 is TGTGCCAGCAGTGATGGACGGACTAGCGGGAGTTGGGACATTCAGTACTTC.

The chain employs TRBV5-1 and TRBJ2-5; D gene uncertain. There are 14 residues in the CDR3. CDR1 and CDR2 (germline): SGHRS, YFSETQ. V was clipped by 1 base and J by 0 bases, with 7 bases between them. The CDR3 DNA reads TGCGCCAGCAGCTTGACACAGTACCAAGAGACCCAGTACTTC. Translation: CASSLTQYQETQYF.

This clone was found a few times. The chain links TRBV20-1 to TRBJ1-2, with no clear D. V dropped 4 bases and J dropped 8 bases, with 11 bases sitting between them. Germline V lookup: CDR1 DFQATT, CDR2 SNEGSKA (reference sequence). The CDR3 runs to 11 residues. The CDR3 protein is CSANRGEGYTF. CDR3 coding DNA: TGCAGTGCTAACCGGGGTGAGGGCTACACCTTC.

J is TRBJ2-1 and V is TRBV4-3; 13 bases match TRBD2. Germline loops: CDR1 LGHNA, CDR2 YSLEER. CDR3 length equals 15 residues. J gave up 3 bases and V 8 bases, and 4 bases lay outside the gene matches. CDR3 protein: CASSGLAGNYNEQFF. The CDR3 DNA reads as TGCGCCAGCTCGGGACTAGCGGGGAACTACAATGAGCAGTTCTTC.

The chain has TRBV4-3 and TRBJ1-2, with 7 bases identical to TRBD1. CDR1 and CDR2 (germline): LGHNA, YSLEER. Trimming took 3 bases from V and 6 from J; bases not matched to a gene: 10. The CDR3 has 15 residues. The CDR3 reads CASSHVGQVSHGYTF. Here the CDR3 DNA reads TGCGCCAGCAGCCACGTCGGACAGGTTAGCCATGGCTACACCTTC.

This clone has only a few counts. The V call is TRBV6-5, the J call TRBJ1-1; weak D call: TRBD1 (6 bases). Germline CDR1 is MNHEY and CDR2 is SVGAGI. The V end lost 5 bases, the J end lost 3 bases, and 10 bases lay between the germline ends. The CDR3 runs to 13 residues. The CDR3 spells CASSVDRYTEAFF. CDR3 in DNA: TGTGCCAGCAGTGTGGACAGATACACTGAAGCTTTCTTT.

Remarks on this clone: A read error may produce the germline difference seen at one junction end. The genes are TRBV5-1 and TRBJ1-2; 9 positions match TRBD1. The CDR3 is made up of 14 amino acids. The germline CDR1 and CDR2 sequences are SGHRS and YFSETQ. This CDR3 reads CASRLATGGYDYTF. The CDR3 DNA reads TGCGCCAGCAGGTTGGCTACAGGGGGCTATGACTACACCTTC.

The chain uses TRBV18 and TRBJ2-5, with a weak D call TRBD1 (6 bases). V lost 2 bases and J lost 0, with 16 bases in between. The CDR3 runs to 17 residues. Per germline, CDR1 KGHSH and CDR2 LQKENI. The CDR3 sequence is CASSPIPGQSNQETQYF. CDR3 sequence (DNA): TGTGCCAGCTCACCAATCCCGGGACAATCGAACCAAGAGACCCAGTACTTC.

Only a few counts were recorded for this clone. The genes are TRBV5-4 and TRBJ1-1; a weak D match, TRBD1 (6 bases). Trimming cost V 4 bases and J 1 base, with 17 bases left between them. The CDR3 runs 16 residues. Germline CDR1 reads SGHNT; CDR2 reads YYREEE (reference sequence). DNA of the CDR3: TGTGCCAGCAGCAAATCTACCGGGACACCGAACACTGAAGCTTTCTTT. It codes for CASSKSTGTPNTEAFF. Using reference TRBV5-4 and TRBJ1-1 for the parts outside the CDR3, the full variable domain is ETGVTQSPTHLIKTRGQQVTLRCSSQSGHNTVSWYQQALGQGPQFIFQYYREEENGRGNFPPRFSGLQFPNYSSELNVNALELDDSALYLCASSKSTGTPNTEAFFGQGTRLTVV.

The CDR3 loop is CASSQDLDTQYF. In DNA form, the CDR3 reads TGTGCCAGCAGCCAAGATCTGGATACGCAGTATTTT. V is TRBV14 and J is TRBJ2-3; D gene unclear. Germline-derived CDR1 and CDR2 are SGHDN and FVKESK. Trimming removed 0 bases from V and 6 bases from J, with 4 bases in between. The CDR3 has 12 residues.

This chain links TRBV5-1 with TRBJ1-4; D might be TRBD1 (5 bases). Per germline, CDR1 SGHRS and CDR2 YFSETQ. V dropped 1 base and J dropped 8 bases, with 12 bases sitting between them. The CDR3 has 14 residues. DNA of the CDR3: TGCGCCAGCAGCTTGTGGGACTTAAGGGAAAAACTGTTTTTT. Translating gives CASSLWDLREKLFF.

The gene calls are TRBV4-2 and TRBJ2-5; 9 nucleotides match TRBD2. This CDR3 contains 16 residues. CDR1 is LGHNA, CDR2 YNFKEQ, per germline. V lost 7 bases, J lost 2 bases, and 11 bases stayed unmatched. This chain's CDR3 is CASTLSTSGPQETQYF. Here the CDR3 DNA reads TGTGCCAGCACTCTCTCGACTAGCGGACCTCAAGAGACCCAGTACTTC.

The chain has TRBV6-1 and TRBJ1-1, with TRBD1 as a possible D gene (5 bases). The length of the CDR3 is 14 residues. Germline V CDR1 and CDR2: MNHNS, SASEGT. V lost 5 bases to trimming and J lost 3 bases, with 13 bases between them. CDR3 region: CASSSGWDDTEAFF. The CDR3 region has the DNA TGTGCCAGCAGTTCAGGGTGGGATGACACTGAAGCTTTCTTT.

V and J are TRBV7-2 and TRBJ2-3, with D unresolved. Germline CDR1 is SGHTA and CDR2 is FQGNSA. This CDR3 is built from 13 residues. The V and J ends lost 5 bases and 6 bases respectively, with 12 bases between them. The chain's CDR3 is CASSPLDTDTQYF. DNA of the CDR3: TGTGCCAGCAGCCCCCTAGATACTGATACGCAGTATTTT. Variable domain in full (rest from reference TRBV7-2 and TRBJ2-3): GAGVSQSPSNKVTEKGKDVELRCDPISGHTALYWYRQSLGQGLEFLIYFQGNSAPDKSGLPSDRFSAERTGGSVSTLTIQRTQQEDSAVYLCASSPLDTDTQYFGPGTRLTVL.

The CDR3 loop is CATSRAPGQNTGELFF. CDR3 sequence (DNA): TGTGCCACCAGCAGAGCCCCGGGACAGAACACCGGGGAGCTGTTTTTT. The chain couples TRBV15 to TRBJ2-2; a weak D match, TRBD1 (6 bases). The CDR3 is 16 amino acids. From germline, CDR1 is LNHNV and CDR2 YYDKDF (reference sequence). V lost 1 base and J 1 base, leaving 10 bases between the germline ends.

V and J are TRBV5-6 and TRBJ2-5; D unresolved. This CDR3 spans 11 amino acids. Germline values: CDR1 SGHDT, CDR2 YYEEEE. V lost 2 bases and J lost 4, with 3 bases in between. CDR3: CASSFRETQYF. Written as DNA, the CDR3 is TGTGCCAGCAGCTTTCGAGAGACCCAGTACTTC.

J is TRBJ1-1 and V is TRBV5-1; D might be TRBD1 (6 bases). The CDR3 contains 19 residues. The germline V gene has CDR1 SGHRS and CDR2 YFSETQ. V lost 0 bases to trimming and J lost 1 base, with 22 bases between them. CDR3 amino acids: CASSLAPVGQPVENTEAFF. The DNA for the CDR3 is TGCGCCAGCAGCTTGGCCCCCGTCGGACAGCCAGTAGAGAACACTGAAGCTTTCTTT.

The chain joins TRBV10-3 to TRBJ2-1; the match to TRBD2 covers 10 bases. The CDR3 runs 16 residues. The germline V gene encodes CDR1 ENHRY and CDR2 SYGVKD. The junction had 10 bases not matched to a gene; V was cut back by 4 bases and J by 7 bases. The CDR3 DNA reads TGTGCCATCAGTGGGACTAGCGGCAAGACCCAAAATGAGCAGTTCTTC. Translating gives CAISGTSGKTQNEQFF.

Here the CDR3 DNA reads TGCGCCAGCAGCTTGGGCTGGTCAGGGGTAGAGACCCAGTACTTC. It specifies CASSLGWSGVETQYF. The V and J genes are TRBV5-1 and TRBJ2-5, with a possible D match to TRBD1 (6 bases). CDR3 length: 15 amino acids. Trimming removed 0 bases from V and 4 bases from J, with 13 bases in between. CDR1 and CDR2 (germline): SGHRS, YFSETQ.

The table lists this clone with a few counts. This sequence joins TRBV10-1 and TRBJ2-3; perhaps TRBD2 as D (5 bases). CDR3 length equals 10 residues. Germline values: CDR1 WNHNN, CDR2 SYGVQD (reference sequence). The V gene lost 8 bases and the J gene lost 5 bases, with 5 bases spanning the gap. The DNA of the CDR3 is TGCGCCAGCGGGAGAGATACGCAGTATTTT. Residues: CASGRDTQYF.

The genes are TRBV10-3 and TRBJ1-3; D perhaps matches TRBD1 (5 bases). The V end was cut by 6 bases, the J end by 4 bases, with 10 bases between. The CDR3 spans 13 residues. Germline V CDR1 and CDR2: ENHRY, SYGVKD. This CDR3 is CAISGRDGNTIYF. The CDR3 nucleotides read TGTGCCATCAGCGGGAGGGACGGAAACACCATATATTTT.

This chain uses TRBV5-1 with TRBJ2-2, with 7 positions matching TRBD2. With V trimmed by 4 bases and J by 4 bases, 10 bases remained unmatched. Germline V gene sequence: CDR1 SGHRS, CDR2 YFSETQ. This CDR3 region has 16 residues. In nucleotides, the CDR3 is TGCGCCAGCAGCCTGGCGGCGGGAGCGGGCACCGGGGAGCTGTTTTTT. Protein: CASSLAAGAGTGELFF.